This TCR beta chain emerged from a study of long-term antiretroviral therapy in people with HIV. Version v3.0 of the immunoSEQ assay was performed at survey level. Clones were read by immunoSEQ multiplex PCR, and TCRdb kept only the in-frame ones, dropping some. This sample has approximately 26,000 clones; roughly 90% occur once, and the top ten carry roughly 4%. Sequenced here: unsorted PBMCs, sampled 3.1 years after starting antiretroviral therapy. This TCR derives from a young man with HIV.

DNA of the CDR3: TGTGCCAGCAGCCAACCTCAACAGGGGACTTCAACAGATACGCAGTATTTT. It encodes CASSQPQQGTSTDTQYF. The rearrangement joins TRBV4-2 to TRBJ2-3, with D tentatively TRBD1 (7 bases). The germline V and J ends were trimmed by 2 bases and 3 bases, with 18 bases remaining between them. CDR1 and CDR2 from the germline V gene are LGHNA and YNFKEQ. The CDR3 spans 17 residues.